This passage covers 22 T cell receptor beta chains from one sample sequenced in a study of cytomegalovirus exposure and HLA in healthy donors. Primers included in the PCR were 60 Vbeta and 13 Jbeta primers. Libraries were prepared by immunoSEQ multiplex PCR; TCRdb keeps only in-frame clonotypes and omits some of them. The table records more than 100,000 clones, less than 75% of them present only once. Specimen: PBMCs. The receptors come from a woman between 35 and 50 years old in good health and CMV-seronegative.

This chain uses TRBV28 with TRBJ1-2, with 8 bases lining up with TRBD1. CDR3 length: 14 amino acids. The ends lost 5 bases at V and 8 bases at J; junction bases unmatched: 10. Germline CDR1 reads MDHEN; CDR2 reads SYDVKM. CDR3 in amino acids: CASSAGGVGGGYTF. In DNA form, the CDR3 reads TGTGCCAGCAGTGCAGGGGGCGTAGGGGGCGGCTACACCTTC.

The chain is built from TRBV19 and TRBJ1-5; TRBD1 agrees at 7 bases. Germline CDR1 LNHDA, CDR2 SQIVND (reference sequence). CDR3 size: 15 residues. V lost 4 bases and J lost 0; bases outside the gene matches: 3. CDR3 DNA: TGTGCCAGTAGTACGGGACAGACTAGCAATCAGCCCCAGCATTTT. Its translation is CASSTGQTSNQPQHF.

The rearrangement links TRBV9 to TRBJ2-3; 7 nucleotides align to TRBD2. Germline loops: CDR1 SGDLS, CDR2 YYNGEE. CDR3 length equals 15 residues. Trimming took 4 bases from V and 3 from J; bases not matched to a gene: 8. The CDR3 loop reads CASSPRAGWTDTQYF. Written as DNA, the CDR3 is TGTGCCAGCAGCCCTCGAGCGGGGTGGACAGATACGCAGTATTTT.

The J gene is TRBJ2-7, the V gene TRBV27, with D unresolved. The CDR3 is 16 residues long. Trimming removed 4 bases at V and 4 bases at J, with 20 bases between. Germline V gene sequence: CDR1 MNHEY, CDR2 SMNVEV (reference sequence). The CDR3 region has the DNA TGTGCCAGCAGTTCTTCCCCCCCGGAGTTGGCATACGAGCAGTACTTC. This encodes CASSSSPPELAYEQYF.

V usage is TRBV5-1 and J usage is TRBJ2-5, with TRBD1 identical over 8 bases. Germline lookup yields CDR1 SGHRS and CDR2 YFSETQ. CDR3 size: 13 residues. V trimming: 3 bases; J trimming: 11 bases; junction bases outside the gene matches: 9. This chain's CDR3 is CASSSQTGVEQYF. The CDR3 bases are TGCGCCAGCAGCTCCCAGACAGGGGTAGAGCAGTACTTC. Using reference TRBV5-1 and TRBJ2-5 for the parts outside the CDR3, the full variable domain is KAGVTQTPRYLIKTRGQQVTLSCSPISGHRSVSWYQQTPGQGLQFLFEYFSETQRNKGNFPGRFSGRQFSNSRSEMNVSTLELGDSALYLCASSSQTGVEQYFGPGTRLLVL.

This clone was found once. This chain uses TRBV5-1 with TRBJ1-2; D is ambiguous. Trimming stripped 1 base from V and 8 bases from J, with 18 bases between. This CDR3 is 15 amino acids long. The V gene's germline CDR1 is SGHRS and CDR2 YFSETQ. The DNA for the CDR3 is TGCGCCAGCAGCTTGTTCGGGGAGGGAATCCAAGGCTACACCTTC. It yields the protein CASSLFGEGIQGYTF.

The chain employs TRBV11-1 and TRBJ2-1; weak D call: TRBD1 (7 bases). Germline lookup yields CDR1 SGHAT and CDR2 FQDESV (reference sequence). The CDR3 consists of 15 residues. The V end was cut by 5 bases, the J end by 7 bases, with 18 bases between. The CDR3 DNA reads TGTGCCAGCAGCCTATACAGGGGCGCGGGGAATGAGCAGTTCTTC. Protein product: CASSLYRGAGNEQFF.

This clone was counted between two and nine times. CDR3 in amino acids: CASSNRDLEQYF. DNA for the CDR3: TGTGCCAGCAGTAACAGGGATCTCGAGCAGTACTTC. The V and J genes are TRBV6-1 and TRBJ2-7, with TRBD1 as a possible D gene (6 bases). From germline, CDR1 is MNHNS and CDR2 SASEGT. V was shortened by 5 bases and J by 6 bases, with 11 bases between the two germline ends. This CDR3 comprises 12 residues.

V gene TRBV5-1 combines with J gene TRBJ2-1, with 7 bases aligning to TRBD2. The CDR3 spans 13 residues. The germline CDR1 and CDR2 sequences are SGHRS and YFSETQ. V trimming: 2 bases; J trimming: 7 bases; junction bases outside the gene matches: 3. CDR3: CASSFVGGNEQFF. Here the CDR3 DNA reads TGCGCCAGCAGCTTCGTGGGGGGGAATGAGCAGTTCTTC.

The chain recombines TRBV5-4 with TRBJ2-7; 10 nucleotides align to TRBD2. CDR3 size: 16 residues. In germline, CDR1 is SGHNT, CDR2 YYREEE (reference sequence). Unmatched junction bases numbered 12, after V lost 4 bases and J lost 5 bases. The CDR3 protein is CASSPGPLAGVNEQYF. The CDR3 nucleotides read TGTGCCAGCAGCCCGGGCCCTCTAGCGGGGGTTAACGAGCAGTACTTC. Full variable domain (outside the CDR3, taken from reference TRBV5-4 and TRBJ2-7): ETGVTQSPTHLIKTRGQQVTLRCSSQSGHNTVSWYQQALGQGPQFIFQYYREEENGRGNFPPRFSGLQFPNYSSELNVNALELDDSALYLCASSPGPLAGVNEQYFGPGTRLTVT.

This clone came up a few times. The J gene is TRBJ1-3, the V gene TRBV19, with D uncertain. Germline V gives CDR1 LNHDA, CDR2 SQIVND (reference sequence). Trimming took 7 bases from V and 2 from J, leaving 12 bases between them. This CDR3 contains 14 residues. The CDR3 bases are TGTGCCAGTACCCCCGCGAGTACTGGAAACACCATATATTTT. Translated: CASTPASTGNTIYF.

This chain joins TRBV28 and TRBJ1-1; 7 nucleotides agree with TRBD1. CDR1 and CDR2 from the germline V gene are MDHEN and SYDVKM. CDR3 length: 16 amino acids. The J segment lost 1 base and the V segment lost 2 bases, leaving 7 bases of the junction unmatched. In DNA, the CDR3 is TGTGCCAGCAGTTTACATCGACAGGGCGGGAACACTGAAGCTTTCTTT. As protein: CASSLHRQGGNTEAFF.

The rearrangement joins TRBV9 to TRBJ2-2, with 9 bases that match TRBD1. The V and J ends lost 0 bases and 5 bases, in that order; junction bases with no gene match: 5. CDR1 is SGDLS and CDR2 is YYNGEE in the germline V gene. This CDR3 has 16 residues. CDR3 amino acids: CASSVAGTGSTGELFF. The CDR3 DNA reads as TGTGCCAGCAGCGTAGCAGGGACAGGGTCAACCGGGGAGCTGTTTTTT.

The rearrangement uses TRBV7-8 and TRBJ1-1; D not certain. Trimming stripped 8 bases from V and 5 bases from J, with 18 bases between. The CDR3 covers 14 residues. The germline CDR1 and CDR2 sequences are SGHVS and FQNEAQ. CDR3 amino acids: CASRMTGERTEAFF. Here the CDR3 DNA reads TGTGCCAGCCGCATGACGGGTGAACGGACTGAAGCTTTCTTT.

CDR3 bases: TGTGCCAGCAGTCCCCTACCAGGAAACACCATATATTTT. It encodes CASSPLPGNTIYF. The V call is TRBV27, the J call TRBJ1-3, with D hard to call. Germline V CDR1 and CDR2: MNHEY, SMNVEV (reference sequence). The length of the CDR3 is 13 residues. V lost 5 bases and J 4 bases, leaving 9 bases between the germline ends.

The chain recombines TRBV11-1 with TRBJ1-1; D unclear. The CDR3 spans 11 residues. Germline V gene lookup returns CDR1 SGHAT and CDR2 FQDESV (reference sequence). Trimming took off 5 bases at V and 8 bases at J, with 9 bases between the two ends. CDR3 DNA: TGTGCCAGCAGCATGTTAGAAGAAGCTTTCTTT. Amino acids: CASSMLEEAFF. The full variable domain, with the rest looked up from reference TRBV11-1 and TRBJ1-1, is EAEVAQSPRYKITEKSQAVAFWCDPISGHATLYWYRQILGQGPELLVQFQDESVVDDSQLPKDRFSAERLKGVDSTLKIQPAELGDSAMYLCASSMLEEAFFGQGTRLTVV.

The CDR3 loop reads CASRQEGTGREAFF. CDR3 coding DNA: TGTGCCAGCAGACAAGAAGGGACCGGGAGAGAAGCTTTCTTT. The chain carries TRBV28 and TRBJ1-1; possibly TRBD1 for D (5 bases). The V end was cut by 6 bases, the J end by 8 bases, with 19 bases between. Looked up from germline, CDR1 is MDHEN and CDR2 is SYDVKM. The CDR3 extends over 14 amino acids.

The chain recombines TRBV30 with TRBJ2-7, with D possibly TRBD2 on 5 matching bases. V was cut by 2 bases and J by 4 bases, with 12 bases left in between. Germline V gives CDR1 GTSNPN, CDR2 SVGIG (reference sequence). This CDR3 is 13 amino acids long. CDR3 loop: CAWSPGSGYEQYF. In nucleotides, the CDR3 is TGTGCCTGGAGTCCTGGATCGGGGTACGAGCAGTACTTC.

The chain couples TRBV9 to TRBJ2-1; a weak D match, TRBD2 (5 bases). The CDR3 extends over 16 amino acids. CDR1 is SGDLS, CDR2 YYNGEE, per germline. V gave up 4 bases and J gave up 10 bases, with 24 bases separating them. The CDR3 nucleotides are TGTGCCAGCAGCCCGACGGGGAAACGCTTAACGGGAGAGCAGTTCTTC. Protein sequence: CASSPTGKRLTGEQFF.

The chain links TRBV19 to TRBJ1-1; D is uncertain. V lost 5 bases to trimming and J lost 3 bases, with 16 bases between them. CDR1 is LNHDA and CDR2 is SQIVND in the germline V gene (reference sequence). The CDR3 is 15 residues long. In DNA form, the CDR3 reads TGTGCCAGTAGTGATCGTAACTCCGGGGACACTGAAGCTTTCTTT. It yields the protein CASSDRNSGDTEAFF.

CDR3 DNA sequence: TGTGCTAGTGGTTCTGAGACCGGGACAGGGGGAAGGAGTTTCTACGAGCAGTACTTC. Translating it yields CASGSETGTGGRSFYEQYF. V gene TRBV12-5 combines with J gene TRBJ2-7; TRBD1 aligns across 11 bases. The V segment lost 4 bases and the J segment 3 bases; nucleotides outside the gene matches: 17. The germline CDR1 and CDR2 sequences are LGHNT and FRNRAP. This CDR3 has 19 residues.

V gene TRBV2 combines with J gene TRBJ1-5; 8 nucleotides agree with TRBD1. Losses at the gene ends were 6 bases for V and 7 bases for J; bases not matched to a gene: 8. The CDR3 sequence is 14 residues long. Germline loops: CDR1 SNHLY, CDR2 FYNNEI. The CDR3 coding sequence is TGTGCCAGCAGGGGACCGGGACAGGAACAGCCCCAGCATTTT. Protein: CASRGPGQEQPQHF.